This passage covers 22 T cell receptor beta chains from one sample sequenced in a study of cytomegalovirus exposure and HLA in healthy donors. PCR amplification relied on 60 Vbeta primers (plus 13 Jbeta primers). This table comes from immunoSEQ multiplex PCR, and its TCRdb copy is limited to in-frame clones, with some not included. The sample contains 150,000 to 200,000 clones, around 78% of which appear only once. The specimen was PBMCs. All receptors derive from a woman aged 40 to 49 in good health and CMV-seronegative.

The V and J genes are TRBV7-2 and TRBJ2-3; TRBD2 matches 10 bases. Germline CDR1 is SGHTA and CDR2 is FQGNSA. This CDR3 is built from 16 residues. V gave up 5 bases and J gave up 2 bases; unmatched junction bases: 7. The CDR3 is CASSPPGLATTDTQYF. The DNA for the CDR3 is TGTGCCAGCAGCCCCCCGGGACTAGCGACCACAGATACGCAGTATTTT.

The V gene is TRBV5-1, the J gene TRBJ2-3; D is undetermined. This CDR3 is built from 16 residues. Trimming pared 0 bases from V and 1 base from J, leaving 12 bases between. Looked up from germline, CDR1 is SGHRS and CDR2 is YFSETQ. The CDR3 spells CASSLDIPRGTDTQYF. In DNA, the CDR3 is TGCGCCAGCAGCTTGGATATTCCACGGGGCACAGATACGCAGTATTTT.

The chain is built from TRBV2 and TRBJ1-1; TRBD1 aligns across 8 bases. Germline CDR1 SNHLY, CDR2 FYNNEI. Trimming cost V 7 bases and J 0 bases; bases outside gene matches: 7. CDR3 length: 15 residues. The CDR3 protein is CASNQGALMNTEAFF. The CDR3 bases are TGTGCCAGCAATCAGGGGGCTCTAATGAACACTGAAGCTTTCTTT. Filled out from reference TRBV2 and TRBJ1-1, the complete variable domain reads EPEVTQTPSHQVTQMGQEVILRCVPISNHLYFYWYRQILGQKVEFLVSFYNNEISEKSEIFDDQFSVERPDGSNFTLKIRSTKLEDSAMYFCASNQGALMNTEAFFGQGTRLTVV.

CDR3 coding DNA: TGTGCCAGCAGCCAAGGGGCCCCAGTGACAGGTCAAGAGACCCAGTACTTC. The encoded protein is CASSQGAPVTGQETQYF. The rearrangement uses TRBV14 and TRBJ2-5; weak D call: TRBD1 (6 bases). V gave up 1 base and J gave up 2 bases, with 17 bases separating them. From germline, CDR1 is SGHDN and CDR2 FVKESK. This CDR3 is built from 17 residues.

Remarks on this clone: Its ends do not fully match the called genes, so a read error is possible. The chain employs TRBV7-7 and TRBJ2-1, with 7 bases lining up with TRBD1. The germline CDR1 and CDR2 sequences are SSHAT and FNYEAQ (reference sequence). The CDR3 runs 13 residues. The CDR3 DNA reads as TGTGCTAGCAGCTTAGACAGGGAGAATGAGCAGTTCTTC. This codes for CASSLDRENEQFF.

The chain employs TRBV7-9 and TRBJ1-2; D perhaps matches TRBD1 (6 bases). V lost 5 bases and J 2 bases, leaving 12 bases between the germline ends. The CDR3 runs 14 residues. Germline V gives CDR1 SEHNR, CDR2 FQNEAQ (reference sequence). The chain's CDR3 is CASSLGQTNYGYTF. In DNA form, the CDR3 reads TGTGCCAGCAGCCTTGGACAGACCAACTATGGCTACACCTTC.

The chain is built from TRBV11-2 and TRBJ1-2, with a weak D call TRBD1 (5 bases). Germline V gene lookup returns CDR1 SGHAT and CDR2 FQNNGV. The CDR3 has 13 amino acids. With 5 bases removed from V and 3 bases from J, the gap between germline ends came to 10 bases. Here the CDR3 reads CASSPGQDYGYTF. The CDR3 DNA follows: TGTGCCAGCAGCCCCGGACAAGACTATGGCTACACCTTC.

The chain uses TRBV9 and TRBJ2-1, with TRBD2 identical over 13 bases. Germline-derived CDR1 and CDR2 are SGDLS and YYNGEE. Trimming cost V 2 bases and J 10 bases; bases outside gene matches: 3. The CDR3 spans 14 residues. The CDR3 bases are TGTGCCAGCAGCGTCGGACTAGCGGGGGCCGAGCAGTTCTTC. This sequence encodes CASSVGLAGAEQFF.

This clone was seen more than once but under ten times. V and J are TRBV2 and TRBJ2-2; 9 nucleotides agree with TRBD1. Germline lookup yields CDR1 SNHLY and CDR2 FYNNEI. This CDR3 has 14 residues. Unmatched junction bases numbered 5, after V lost 5 bases and J lost 7 bases. CDR3 DNA sequence: TGTGCCAGCAGTTTACAGGGGGCGGTCGGGGAGCTGTTTTTT. Amino acids: CASSLQGAVGELFF.

The chain couples TRBV2 to TRBJ2-5; 7 bases fit TRBD1. CDR1 is SNHLY and CDR2 is FYNNEI in the germline V gene. J gave up 3 bases and V 3 bases, and 7 bases lay outside the gene matches. This CDR3 comprises 15 residues. CDR3 DNA sequence: TGTGCCAGCAGTGACAGGGGGAATCCCAAAGAGACCCAGTACTTC. Translation: CASSDRGNPKETQYF.

The gene calls are TRBV7-3 and TRBJ2-5; D is perhaps TRBD1 (5 bases). Germline CDR1 reads SGHTA; CDR2 reads FQGTGA. This CDR3 contains 15 residues. V was cut by 1 base and J by 0 bases, with 9 bases left in between. CDR3 DNA sequence: TGTGCCAGCAGCTTAAACACAGGAAACCAAGAGACCCAGTACTTC. It is translated as CASSLNTGNQETQYF.

The chain recombines TRBV5-1 with TRBJ1-1; weak D call: TRBD1 (5 bases). With 4 bases removed from V and 1 base from J, the gap between germline ends came to 14 bases. CDR3 length equals 15 residues. From germline, CDR1 is SGHRS and CDR2 YFSETQ. The DNA of the CDR3 is TGCGCCAGCAGCCTGAACACTGACAGGAACACTGAAGCTTTCTTT. Translating it yields CASSLNTDRNTEAFF.

The V and J genes are TRBV29-1 and TRBJ1-5, with a weak D call TRBD1 (5 bases). Trimming pared 4 bases from V and 4 bases from J, leaving 14 bases between. From germline, CDR1 is SQVTM and CDR2 ANQGSEA. This CDR3 contains 14 residues. CDR3 in amino acids: CSVGEGLGNQPQHF. The CDR3, as DNA: TGCAGCGTTGGGGAGGGGCTGGGGAATCAGCCCCAGCATTTT.

V usage is TRBV25-1 and J usage is TRBJ2-1, with 7 bases matching TRBD2. The CDR3 spans 15 residues. V was pared by 5 bases and J by 4 bases, with 8 bases of the junction left unmatched. Germline CDR1 reads MGHDK; CDR2 reads SYGVNS. The CDR3 here is CASSSYPSGYNEQFF. CDR3 sequence (DNA): TGTGCCAGCAGTAGCTATCCTAGCGGATACAATGAGCAGTTCTTC.

This clone was detected only a few times. In the same sample, other DNA sequences code for this CDR3. The CDR3 sequence is CASSYSRQGRTEAFF. The CDR3 region has the DNA TGTGCCAGCAGTTACTCCCGACAGGGCCGGACTGAAGCTTTCTTT. This rearrangement joins TRBV6-5 to TRBJ1-1, with 7 nucleotides matching TRBD1. Per germline, CDR1 MNHEY and CDR2 SVGAGI. This CDR3 spans 15 amino acids. V was pared by 0 bases and J by 5 bases, with 6 bases of the junction left unmatched.

The chain combines TRBV6-6 with TRBJ2-7; possible D gene TRBD2, 5 bases. The V and J ends lost 5 bases and 4 bases respectively, with 12 bases between them. CDR1 and CDR2 (germline): MNHNY, SVGAGI (reference sequence). The CDR3 has 13 amino acids. In DNA form, the CDR3 reads TGTGCCAGCAGTAGAGCGGACTCATACGAGCAGTACTTC. The encoded protein is CASSRADSYEQYF.

This sequence joins TRBV19 and TRBJ2-1; 7 nucleotides line up with TRBD2. Trimming removed 7 bases from V and 6 bases from J; junction bases left unmatched: 12. The V gene's germline CDR1 is LNHDA and CDR2 SQIVND (reference sequence). This CDR3 has 15 amino acids. The CDR3 region has the DNA TGTGCCAGTAAGATTGCGGGGACGGGGGGCAATGAGCAGTTCTTC. Encoded protein: CASKIAGTGGNEQFF.

This chain links TRBV28 with TRBJ2-2; 9 nucleotides agree with TRBD1. CDR1 and CDR2 from the germline V gene are MDHEN and SYDVKM. The V and J ends lost 2 bases and 2 bases, in that order; junction bases with no gene match: 12. The CDR3 has 19 residues. DNA for the CDR3: TGTGCCAGCAGTTTACTAGGGGGGTGGACAGGGGACAACACCGGGGAGCTGTTTTTT. Its translation: CASSLLGGWTGDNTGELFF. Complete variable domain (other parts from reference TRBV28 and TRBJ2-2): DVKVTQSSRYLVKRTGEKVFLECVQDMDHENMFWYRQDPGLGLRLIYFSYDVKMKEKGDIPEGYSVSREKKERFSLILESASTNQTSMYLCASSLLGGWTGDNTGELFFGEGSRLTVL.

V and J are TRBV2 and TRBJ2-7, with D unclear. CDR3 size: 12 residues. Germline V gene lookup returns CDR1 SNHLY and CDR2 FYNNEI. Trimming stripped 11 bases from V and 3 bases from J, with 14 bases between. The CDR3 loop reads CAEANPGYEQYF. The CDR3 DNA is TGTGCCGAGGCGAATCCCGGCTACGAGCAGTACTTC.

V gene TRBV2 combines with J gene TRBJ2-1; the match to TRBD2 covers 7 bases. Germline CDR1 is SNHLY and CDR2 is FYNNEI. Losses at the gene ends were 1 base for V and 0 bases for J; bases not matched to a gene: 0. The CDR3 length is 15 residues. In DNA, the CDR3 is TGTGCCAGCAGTGAAGGCGGGAGCTCCTACAATGAGCAGTTCTTC. Translating it yields CASSEGGSSYNEQFF.

The chain couples TRBV2 to TRBJ2-5; no reliable D call. Germline assignment: CDR1 SNHLY and CDR2 FYNNEI. The V end lost 7 bases, the J end lost 2 bases, and 11 bases lay between the germline ends. The CDR3 is made up of 13 amino acids. This CDR3 reads CASNTHIQETQYF. CDR3 in DNA: TGTGCCAGCAACACCCATATTCAAGAGACCCAGTACTTC.

The chain combines TRBV7-9 with TRBJ2-3; 9 bases map to TRBD1. V trimming: 5 bases; J trimming: 3 bases; junction bases outside the gene matches: 6. CDR1 SEHNR and CDR2 FQNEAQ come from the germline V gene (reference sequence). The CDR3 runs to 15 residues. CDR3 region: CASSPGQGRTDTQYF. DNA of the CDR3: TGTGCCAGCAGCCCGGGACAGGGACGGACAGATACGCAGTATTTT.